The 26 T cell receptor beta chains reported below all come from one sample, sequenced in a study of CD8 T cells in Susac syndrome. Reverse transcription of about 0.5 to 1 ug RNA was carried out with random hexamers. MiXCR, run by TCRdb on the immunoSEQ multiplex PCR reads, gives a single entry per CDR3 protein. Among 50,000 or so distinct CDR3 sequences, approximately 92% were seen once, and the ten largest hold around 0.43%. Sequencing was done on a sample of CD8+ T cells from PBMCs. These receptors all come from a human donor in good health.

The gene calls are TRBV4-1 and TRBJ2-7, with D unresolved. Trimming stripped 2 bases from V and 5 bases from J, with 7 bases between. The V gene's germline CDR1 is MGHRA and CDR2 YSYEKL. The CDR3 spans 12 residues. For the CDR3, the DNA is TGCGCCAGCAGCCAAAACAGTAACGAGCAGTACTTC. Protein product: CASSQNSNEQYF.

This clonotype was counted only a few times. This sequence joins TRBV29-1 and TRBJ1-2, with a possible D match to TRBD1 (6 bases). Trimming left V 5 bases short and J 2 bases short, with 15 bases between. There are 14 residues in the CDR3. The V gene's germline CDR1 is SQVTM and CDR2 ANQGSEA. CDR3 protein: CSVIGGAKNYGYTF. For the CDR3, the DNA is TGCAGCGTTATTGGGGGGGCTAAGAACTATGGCTACACCTTC.

The chain employs TRBV20-1 and TRBJ1-5, with a possible D match to TRBD1 (5 bases). The germline V and J ends were trimmed by 3 bases and 2 bases, with 14 bases remaining between them. The V gene's germline CDR1 is DFQATT and CDR2 SNEGSKA (reference sequence). The CDR3 covers 15 residues. Here the CDR3 DNA reads TGCAGTGCTAGTCAGGGAACCTTTCGCAATCAGCCCCAGCATTTT. It yields the protein CSASQGTFRNQPQHF.

V gene TRBV7-6 combines with J gene TRBJ1-1; no firm D call. CDR1 SGHVS and CDR2 FNYEAQ come from the germline V gene. The CDR3 runs to 15 residues. Trimming pared 7 bases from V and 0 bases from J, leaving 15 bases between. The CDR3 region is CASTPRVELNTEAFF. The CDR3 DNA follows: TGTGCCAGCACCCCTCGGGTCGAGTTGAACACTGAAGCTTTCTTT.

The chain employs TRBV4-3 and TRBJ2-7, with D possibly TRBD1 on 6 matching bases. The germline V gene encodes CDR1 LGHNA and CDR2 YSLEER. Trimming stripped 4 bases from V and 1 base from J, with 17 bases between. This CDR3 has 16 residues. The CDR3 region has the DNA TGCGCCAGCAGCCCGGACCGGAGAGGGGGATCCTACGAGCAGTACTTC. It specifies CASSPDRRGGSYEQYF.

This chain joins TRBV7-8 and TRBJ2-3; the match to TRBD2 covers 9 bases. J gave up 2 bases and V 2 bases, and 8 bases lay outside the gene matches. The CDR3 extends over 17 amino acids. Germline V lookup: CDR1 SGHVS, CDR2 FQNEAQ. The CDR3 sequence is CASSLWSSGILTDTQYF. In DNA form, the CDR3 reads TGTGCCAGCAGCTTATGGTCTAGCGGGATCCTCACAGATACGCAGTATTTT.

This clonotype was observed a single time. V usage is TRBV5-6 and J usage is TRBJ1-5; a possible D gene is TRBD1 (5 bases). This CDR3 has 18 amino acids. The ends were cut back, 4 bases at V and 2 bases at J, with 22 bases in the middle. Germline CDR1 is SGHDT and CDR2 is YYEEEE. CDR3 DNA: TGTGCCAGCAGCCTATCGGCGTATCGGCAGGGCGGCAATCAGCCCCAGCATTTT. Translated, it gives CASSLSAYRQGGNQPQHF.

This chain links TRBV4-1 with TRBJ2-3; a weak D match, TRBD1 (5 bases). With 4 bases removed from V and 2 bases from J, the gap between germline ends came to 13 bases. Germline assignment: CDR1 MGHRA and CDR2 YSYEKL. This CDR3 region has 15 residues. CDR3: CASSPREVDTDTQYF. The CDR3 nucleotides read TGCGCCAGCAGCCCCAGGGAAGTAGACACAGATACGCAGTATTTT.

The V and J genes are TRBV7-2 and TRBJ1-1; no definite D call. V dropped 4 bases and J dropped 3 bases, with 12 bases sitting between them. The CDR3 extends over 14 amino acids. Looked up from germline, CDR1 is SGHTA and CDR2 is FQGNSA. The CDR3 DNA reads as TGTGCCAGCAGCTCCATCAGACCGGACACTGAAGCTTTCTTT. This encodes CASSSIRPDTEAFF.

The DNA of the CDR3 is TGTGCCAGCAGCACCGGACAGGGGTGGACCTATGGCTACACCTTC. Its translation is CASSTGQGWTYGYTF. The J gene is TRBJ1-2, the V gene TRBV5-6; 9 positions agree with TRBD1. This CDR3 is 15 amino acids long. V shed 4 bases and J 4 bases; nucleotides not matched to a gene: 8. Looked up from germline, CDR1 is SGHDT and CDR2 is YYEEEE.

The chain recombines TRBV4-1 with TRBJ2-7; D remains unclear. Germline CDR1 and CDR2: MGHRA and YSYEKL. Trimming shortened V by 3 bases and J by 2 bases, and 20 bases separated the two germline ends. This CDR3 spans 17 amino acids. CDR3 sequence: CASSHLSGPTSAYEQYF. In DNA, the CDR3 is TGCGCCAGCAGCCACCTCTCCGGGCCCACGAGTGCCTACGAGCAGTACTTC.

The J gene is TRBJ1-1, the V gene TRBV5-6; D remains unclear. Germline CDR1 reads SGHDT; CDR2 reads YYEEEE. This CDR3 contains 12 residues. With 0 bases removed from V and 5 bases from J, the gap between germline ends came to 5 bases. CDR3 in DNA: TGTGCCAGCAGCTTGGAGAGGACTGAAGCTTTCTTT. This codes for CASSLERTEAFF.

The chain joins TRBV27 to TRBJ2-3; TRBD2 matches at 9 bases. Germline CDR1 and CDR2: MNHEY and SMNVEV (reference sequence). There are 16 residues in the CDR3. J was trimmed by 5 bases and V by 2 bases; bases with no gene match: 8. The CDR3 is CASSLIGPSGIDTQYF. The CDR3 DNA reads TGTGCCAGCAGTTTAATCGGTCCTAGCGGGATAGATACGCAGTATTTT.

The chain has TRBV11-2 and TRBJ1-1; weak D call: TRBD1 (5 bases). Deletions cut 2 bases from V and 1 base from J, with 11 bases between. CDR1 and CDR2 (germline): SGHAT, FQNNGV. The CDR3 has 15 amino acids. The CDR3, as DNA: TGTGCCAGCAGCTTATTCGGGGGATCGAACACTGAAGCTTTCTTT. Translated: CASSLFGGSNTEAFF.

The genes are TRBV6-2 or TRBV6-3 and TRBJ2-7; TRBD2 aligns across 14 bases. The germline V gene has CDR1 MNHEY and CDR2 SVGEGT. The CDR3 is 17 amino acids. V gave up 8 bases and J gave up 4 bases; unmatched junction bases: 13. This CDR3 is CASLTAGLAGVGYEQYF. The CDR3 coding sequence is TGTGCCAGCCTTACCGCGGGACTAGCGGGAGTTGGTTACGAGCAGTACTTC.

The V call is TRBV14, the J call TRBJ2-1; 8 bases are shared with TRBD1. The CDR3 is 17 amino acids. Germline V gene sequence: CDR1 SGHDN, CDR2 FVKESK. V lost 0 bases to trimming and J lost 5 bases; unmatched junction nucleotides: 9. The CDR3, as DNA: TGTGCCAGCAGCCAAGAATACGGCAGGGGGCAGAACAATGAGCAGTTCTTC. Translating gives CASSQEYGRGQNNEQFF.

This clonotype occurred a few times. The chain carries TRBV4-3 and TRBJ2-7; D gene ambiguous. This CDR3 has 14 residues. Germline-derived CDR1 and CDR2 are LGHNA and YSLEER. Trimming pared 1 base from V and 2 bases from J, leaving 9 bases between. CDR3 region: CASSQVLNTYEQYF. The CDR3, as DNA: TGCGCCAGCAGCCAAGTGCTCAACACCTACGAGCAGTACTTC.

V and J are TRBV7-9 and TRBJ1-1, with 7 bases fitting TRBD1. The germline V gene encodes CDR1 SEHNR and CDR2 FQNEAQ (reference sequence). CDR3 size: 14 residues. V shed 10 bases and J 2 bases; nucleotides not matched to a gene: 10. The CDR3 bases are TGTGCCACCCCCCCGGACAGGTACAACACTGAAGCTTTCTTT. Its protein is CATPPDRYNTEAFF.

This chain joins TRBV27 and TRBJ1-5, with D possibly matching TRBD1 (5 bases). With 2 bases removed from V and 3 bases from J, the gap between germline ends came to 14 bases. Per the germline V gene, CDR1 is MNHEY and CDR2 is SMNVEV (reference sequence). CDR3 length: 16 amino acids. CDR3 sequence reads: CASSLMGPGLNQPQHF. CDR3 bases: TGTGCCAGCAGTTTAATGGGGCCGGGGCTCAATCAGCCCCAGCATTTT.

The V call is TRBV5-6, the J call TRBJ1-1; D is undetermined. V lost 1 base and J lost 0, with 1 base in between. Germline-derived CDR1 and CDR2 are SGHDT and YYEEEE. The CDR3 extends over 12 amino acids. The CDR3 DNA is TGTGCCAGCAGCTTGATGAACACTGAAGCTTTCTTT. Protein: CASSLMNTEAFF.

The table lists this clonotype with a few counts. This chain links TRBV5-1 with TRBJ1-1, with a tentative D call TRBD1 (6 bases). Trimming cost V 5 bases and J 3 bases, with 14 bases left between them. Germline lookup yields CDR1 SGHRS and CDR2 YFSETQ. The CDR3 covers 14 residues. Here the CDR3 DNA reads TGCGCCAGCAGTGTCTCGCCAGGGGACACTGAAGCTTTCTTT. This encodes CASSVSPGDTEAFF.

This clonotype occurred a few times. The chain uses TRBV5-1 and TRBJ2-6; 9 bases are shared with TRBD2. Germline V gene sequence: CDR1 SGHRS, CDR2 YFSETQ. This CDR3 is 19 amino acids long. The J segment lost 0 bases and the V segment lost 1 base, leaving 8 bases of the junction unmatched. For the CDR3, the DNA is TGCGCCAGCAGCTTGAGTATTGGCGGGAGGGTCTCTGGGGCCAACGTCCTGACTTTC. Its translation is CASSLSIGGRVSGANVLTF.

The chain employs TRBV5-1 and TRBJ1-2; no clear D. Trimming removed 0 bases from V and 3 bases from J, with 12 bases in between. The CDR3 totals 15 residues. The germline V gene encodes CDR1 SGHRS and CDR2 YFSETQ. The CDR3 sequence is CASSLEVGVDYGYTF. CDR3 sequence (DNA): TGCGCCAGCAGCTTGGAGGTGGGAGTGGACTATGGCTACACCTTC.

This clonotype was counted a single time. The chain joins TRBV19 to TRBJ2-1; 10 nucleotides match TRBD2. The germline V gene encodes CDR1 LNHDA and CDR2 SQIVND (reference sequence). Losses at the gene ends were 4 bases for V and 3 bases for J; bases not matched to a gene: 3. The CDR3 runs to 15 residues. CDR3 sequence reads: CASSTGTSVYNEQFF. CDR3 DNA: TGTGCCAGTAGTACGGGGACTAGCGTCTACAATGAGCAGTTCTTC.

The rearrangement joins TRBV15 to TRBJ2-3; TRBD2 agrees at 10 bases. Looked up from germline, CDR1 is LNHNV and CDR2 is YYDKDF (reference sequence). The CDR3 covers 18 residues. Losses at the gene ends were 0 bases for V and 4 bases for J; bases not matched to a gene: 10. CDR3: CATSRDYGPSGGADTQYF. The CDR3, as DNA: TGTGCCACCAGCAGAGATTATGGGCCTAGCGGGGGAGCAGATACGCAGTATTTT.

The chain combines TRBV10-3 with TRBJ2-5; D not resolved. Germline lookup yields CDR1 ENHRY and CDR2 SYGVKD. V was pared by 5 bases and J by 2 bases, with 12 bases between. The CDR3 is made up of 14 amino acids. Here the CDR3 reads CAISNPGRQETQYF. CDR3 DNA: TGTGCCATCAGTAACCCCGGCCGTCAAGAGACCCAGTACTTC.